Listed here is a single TCR beta chain. The CDR3 has 16 amino acids. Looked up from germline, CDR1 is SEHNR and CDR2 is FQNEAQ (reference sequence). The junction had 6 bases not matched to a gene; V was cut back by 5 bases and J by 1 base. The sample is drawn from a study of blood T cell repertoires in COVID-19. Study information: Nucleic acid was either cDNA or gDNA, and it came from T cells, B-cell-depleted T cells, or PBMCs.

How the authors handled the data: Nucleated cell counts were estimated from reference gene primer amplification. The protocol was immunoSEQ multiplex PCR, while the TCRdb copy is restricted to in-frame clones and leaves out a portion. V and J calls and clone size are given by that table; D and trimming were obtained from the DNA. This table holds more than 55,000 clones, around 87% found once. The chain has TRBV7-9 and TRBJ2-5; 11 bases match TRBD2. Sequenced sample: peripheral blood. The sequence came from a man in his 60s with active or convalescent COVID-19. In nucleotides, the CDR3 is TGTGCCAGCAGCGCACGGACTAGCGGGCTCCAAGAGACCCAGTACTTC. Translation gives CASSARTSGLQETQYF.